These 5 T cell receptor beta chains came from one sample sequenced in a study of shared clonotypes between healthy human individuals. Here immunoSEQ multiplex PCR was the method, and the copy in TCRdb shows in-frame clones only, minus some. Of hundreds of thousands of clones in the sample, roughly 83% were seen once. The sequencing input was PBMCs. These receptors were obtained from a woman aged 40 to 50 in good health. Some clones in this sample may be carry-over from other donors' samples.

The chain combines TRBV6-6 with TRBJ1-2; D is unclear. From germline, CDR1 is MNHNY and CDR2 SVGAGI (reference sequence). The CDR3 consists of 12 residues. The V end was cut by 3 bases, the J end by 8 bases, with 10 bases between. CDR3 DNA sequence: TGTGCCAGCAGTTATAATGGTCGGGGCTACACCTTC. Protein sequence: CASSYNGRGYTF.

The chain combines TRBV12-2 with TRBJ1-1. TRBV12-2 is a listed pseudogene. The CDR3 extends over 16 amino acids. The CDR3 region is CASRPGGGQLNTEAFF. CDR3 sequence (DNA): TGTGCAAGTCGCCCTGGCGGGGGACAGTTGAACACTGAAGCTTTCTTT.

The chain links TRBV4-3 to TRBJ2-2, with no clear D. V lost 4 bases, J lost 6 bases, and 9 bases lay in between. This CDR3 comprises 13 residues. Germline CDR1 reads LGHNA; CDR2 reads YSLEER. The CDR3 DNA reads as TGCGCCAGCAGCCCGAATATGGCCGGGGAGCTGTTTTTT. It is translated as CASSPNMAGELFF.

This chain joins TRBV9 and TRBJ2-2, with D unresolved. V lost 0 bases to trimming and J lost 5 bases, with 5 bases between them. Looked up from germline, CDR1 is SGDLS and CDR2 is YYNGEE. CDR3 length: 13 residues. The CDR3 DNA follows: TGTGCCAGCAGCGTAGATGAGACCGGGGAGCTGTTTTTT. Its protein is CASSVDETGELFF.

The chain recombines TRBV18 with TRBJ2-1; TRBD1 aligns across 8 bases. CDR1 is KGHSH, CDR2 LQKENI, per germline. CDR3 size: 16 residues. Trimming removed 6 bases from V and 4 bases from J; junction bases left unmatched: 11. DNA of the CDR3: TGTGCCAGCTCGCAAGACAGGGGCAGTTCTTACAATGAGCAGTTCTTC. This codes for CASSQDRGSSYNEQFF.